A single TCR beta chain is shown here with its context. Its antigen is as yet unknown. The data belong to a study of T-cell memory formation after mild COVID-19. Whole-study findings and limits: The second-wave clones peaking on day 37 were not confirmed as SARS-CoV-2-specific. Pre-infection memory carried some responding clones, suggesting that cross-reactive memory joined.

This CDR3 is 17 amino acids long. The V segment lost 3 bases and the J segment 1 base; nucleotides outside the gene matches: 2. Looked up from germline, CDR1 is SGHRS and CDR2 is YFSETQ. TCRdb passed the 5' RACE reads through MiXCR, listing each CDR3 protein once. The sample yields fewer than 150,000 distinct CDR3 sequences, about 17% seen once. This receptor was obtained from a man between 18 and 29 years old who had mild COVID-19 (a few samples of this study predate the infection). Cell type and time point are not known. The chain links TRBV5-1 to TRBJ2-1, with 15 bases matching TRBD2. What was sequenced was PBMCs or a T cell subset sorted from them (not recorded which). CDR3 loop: CASSWGLAGGSYNEQFF. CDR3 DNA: TGCGCCAGCAGCTGGGGACTAGCGGGGGGATCCTACAATGAGCAGTTCTTC.